The entry below gives a single TCR beta chain sequence along with its context. Its target is unknown. This entry comes from a study of post-analysis software for immune sequencing data. Study-level information: The cohort encompassed relapsing-remitting, secondary progressive and progressive-relapsing multiple sclerosis disease courses.

Whole-study results and caveats: Controls' normalized Chao1 diversity significantly exceeded that of multiple sclerosis patients.

The authors incorporated unique molecular identifiers into the TCR beta cDNA libraries. The T cell input of about 0.9 to 11 million gave roughly 0.5 million cDNA molecules. From the PCR reads, TCRdb called clonotypes with MiXCR, one entry per CDR3 protein. Of 600,000 to 750,000 distinct CDR3 sequences in the sample, around 60% were seen once. The material sequenced was blood. The TCR was taken from a girl aged 2 to 10 with multiple sclerosis.

CDR3 amino acids: CSAGHSGSRTDTQYF. Written as DNA, the CDR3 is TGCAGTGCTGGCCATAGCGGGAGTCGTACAGATACGCAGTATTTT. This sequence joins TRBV20-1 and TRBJ2-3; 9 nucleotides match TRBD2. The germline V gene encodes CDR1 DFQATT and CDR2 SNEGSKA (reference sequence). V lost 5 bases and J lost 3; bases outside the gene matches: 9. This CDR3 has 15 amino acids.